This T cell receptor beta chain is drawn from a study of vaccination and CD4 T cells after COVID-19. Across the whole study: Convalescent patients, a few in number, were sampled at day 14 and days 161 to 241 post-vaccination.

Cultured CD4+ T cell DNA underwent sequencing with the Oncomine TCR Beta short-read assay. MiXCR was run by TCRdb on the PCR reads, yielding one entry per CDR3 protein. The table shows approximately 23,000 distinct CDR3 sequences, with under 40% occurring only once. This clonotype was seen a handful of times. Its antigen is unidentified. Time point specified: late sampling 161 to 241 days after vaccination in a few convalescent patients. Treatment reported: roughly 10-day PBMC culture with coronavirus spike peptide pools or control peptides (ViraFEST assay). This receptor was taken from a human donor who had recovered from COVID-19. The source was CD4+ T cells from blood, cultured in vitro, collected about 7 months after SARS-CoV-2 vaccination.

The CDR3 nucleotides read TGTGCCAGCAGCTTAATGGGACAGGGGAACACTGAAGCTTTCTTT. Its translation is CASSLMGQGNTEAFF. V and J are TRBV7-8 and TRBJ1-1; TRBD1 matches at 9 bases. The ends lost 2 bases at V and 1 base at J; junction bases unmatched: 2. The CDR3 runs to 15 residues. In germline, CDR1 is SGHVS, CDR2 FQNEAQ. Full variable domain (remainder filled in from reference TRBV7-8 and TRBJ1-1): GAGVSQSPRYKVAKRGQDVALRCDPISGHVSLFWYQQALGQGPEFLTYFQNEAQLDKSGLPSDRFFAERPEGSVSTLKIQRTQQEDSAVYLCASSLMGQGNTEAFFGQGTRLTVV.